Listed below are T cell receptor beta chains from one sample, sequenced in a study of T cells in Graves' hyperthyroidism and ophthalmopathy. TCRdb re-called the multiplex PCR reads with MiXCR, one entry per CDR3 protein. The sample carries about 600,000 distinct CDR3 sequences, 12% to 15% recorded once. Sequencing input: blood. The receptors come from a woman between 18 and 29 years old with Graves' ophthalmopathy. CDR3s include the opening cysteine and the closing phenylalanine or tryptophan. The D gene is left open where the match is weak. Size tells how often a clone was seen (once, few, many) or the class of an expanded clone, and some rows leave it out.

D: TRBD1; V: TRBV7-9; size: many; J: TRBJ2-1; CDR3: CASSLGGQGTTLF; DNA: TGTGCCAGCAGCTTAGGGGGACAGGGAACCACGCTCTTC
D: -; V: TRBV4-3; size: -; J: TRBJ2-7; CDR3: CASSPSAEEQYF; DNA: TGCGCCAGCAGCCCTAGCGCCGAGGAGCAGTACTTC
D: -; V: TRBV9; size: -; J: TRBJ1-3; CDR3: CASSDRQGGTGGNTIYF; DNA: TGTGCCAGCAGCGACCGTCAAGGAGGGACGGGTGGAAACACCATATATTTT
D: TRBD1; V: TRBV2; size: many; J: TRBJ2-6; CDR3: CASSDPGTGGYGANVLTF; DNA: TGTGCCAGCAGTGACCCCGGGACAGGGGGTTATGGGGCCAACGTCCTGACTTTC
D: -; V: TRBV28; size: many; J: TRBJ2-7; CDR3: CASSLILGGEQYF; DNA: TGTGCCAGCAGTTTGATTCTGGGTGGCGAGCAGTACTTC
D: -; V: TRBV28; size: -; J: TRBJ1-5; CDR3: CASSPKHQPQHF; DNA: TGTGCCAGCAGCCCTAAGCATCAGCCCCAGCATTTT
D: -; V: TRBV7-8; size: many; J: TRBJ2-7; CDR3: CASSRLYVTGLAYEQYF; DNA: TGTGCCAGCAGCCGACTCTACGTTACAGGACTCGCCTACGAGCAGTACTTC
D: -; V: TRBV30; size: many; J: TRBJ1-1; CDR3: CALRRMNTEAFF; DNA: TGTGCCCTCAGACGGATGAACACTGAAGCTTTCTTT
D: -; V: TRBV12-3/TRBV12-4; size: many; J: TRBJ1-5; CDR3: CASSLGQGHQPQHF; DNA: TGTGCCAGCAGTTTGGGGCAGGGTCATCAGCCCCAGCATTTT
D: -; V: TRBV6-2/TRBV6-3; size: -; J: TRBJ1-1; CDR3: CASSYPRLREGAFF; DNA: TGTGCCAGCAGTTACCCCCGGTTGAGGGAGGGAGCTTTCTTT
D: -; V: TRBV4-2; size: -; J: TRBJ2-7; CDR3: CASSQDAKGEQYF; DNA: TGTGCCAGCAGCCAAGACGCGAAGGGGGAGCAGTACTTC